This entry describes one TCR beta chain. Its matching antigen is unknown. The assay was immunoSEQ multiplex PCR, and TCRdb's table has in-frame clones only and misses some. The sample carries approximately 52,000 clones, over 80% recorded once. This entry belongs to a study of OX40 agonist ivuxolimab in advanced cancers. In the study overall: Partial responses, seen in three patients, involved one hepatocellular carcinoma and two cutaneous melanomas.

From germline, CDR1 is SGHTA and CDR2 FQGNSA. The CDR3 totals 15 residues. V was shortened by 4 bases and J by 1 base, with 12 bases between the two germline ends. Points from the study as a whole: In the 0.1-3.0 mg/kg groups, partial responders showed among the lowest expansion. Relative to CD4+, CD8+ T cells held more expanded clones on average.

The rearrangement joins TRBV7-2 to TRBJ2-3; possible D gene TRBD2, 7 bases. Sequencing was performed on CD4+ or CD8+ T cells sorted from blood, taken in a trial of the OX40 agonist ivuxolimab. The receptor comes from an adult with an advanced solid tumor such as melanoma, head and neck, liver or kidney cancer. The CDR3 nucleotides are TGTGCCAGCAGCTCAAGGGGGGGCCGCACAGATACGCAGTATTTT. Translated, it gives CASSSRGGRTDTQYF.